One and the same sample provided the 21 T cell receptor beta chains below, sequenced in a study of control samples from healthy donors and cancer patients. TCRdb's table, derived via immunoSEQ multiplex PCR, lists solely in-frame clones and lacks some. The sample carries fewer than 6,000 clones, about 83% recorded once. Sequenced: formalin-fixed, paraffin-embedded tissue. The receptors stem from a female donor with lung cancer.

Points on this clone: One end of the junction varies from germline; a read error may be responsible. V gene TRBV15 combines with J gene TRBJ1-2; TRBD1 agrees at 7 bases. The CDR3 has 15 residues. Germline V lookup: CDR1 LNHNV, CDR2 YYDKDF (reference sequence). CDR3 coding DNA: TGTGCCATCAGCAGAGAAACAGGGGTGTTCTATGGCTACACCTTC. This gives the protein CAISRETGVFYGYTF.

This clone appeared a single time. The V call is TRBV28, the J call TRBJ1-2; D is perhaps TRBD1 (6 bases). The germline CDR1 and CDR2 sequences are MDHEN and SYDVKM. Trimming shortened V by 6 bases and J by 6 bases, and 20 bases separated the two germline ends. This CDR3 contains 15 residues. CDR3 amino acids: CASSPQGPRIHGYTF. CDR3 nucleotide sequence: TGTGCCAGCAGCCCGCAGGGGCCTCGCATCCATGGCTACACCTTC.

This rearrangement joins TRBV7-2 to TRBJ1-4, with TRBD1 identical over 9 bases. Germline assignment: CDR1 SGHTA and CDR2 FQGNSA. The ends lost 5 bases at V and 7 bases at J; junction bases unmatched: 11. The CDR3 is made up of 16 amino acids. The CDR3 region is CASSPTGTGRGEKLFF. CDR3 bases: TGTGCCAGCAGCCCAACCGGGACAGGGAGGGGTGAAAAACTGTTTTTT.

The V call is TRBV7-3, the J call TRBJ1-1; tentatively, D is TRBD1 (6 bases). Deletions cut 2 bases from V and 7 bases from J, with 17 bases between. Germline CDR1 and CDR2: SGHTA and FQGTGA. This CDR3 is 15 amino acids long. In DNA, the CDR3 is TGTGCCAGCAGCTTAGACAGGTCGGGGTTTGGTGAAGCTTTCTTT. Translating gives CASSLDRSGFGEAFF.

This chain links TRBV14 with TRBJ1-1; no reliable D call. Germline assignment: CDR1 SGHDN and CDR2 FVKESK. The CDR3 is 13 residues long. Trimming took 4 bases from V and 3 from J, leaving 9 bases between them. The CDR3, as DNA: TGTGCCAGCAGCCGTGAGGAGCACACTGAAGCTTTCTTT. It yields the protein CASSREEHTEAFF. The variable domain in full, with the rest retrieved from reference TRBV14 and TRBJ1-1, is EAGVTQFPSHSVIEKGQTVTLRCDPISGHDNLYWYRRVMGKEIKFLLHFVKESKQDESGMPNNRFLAERTGGTYSTLKVQPAELEDSGVYFCASSREEHTEAFFGQGTRLTVV.

The V and J genes are TRBV5-6 and TRBJ2-4; D is uncertain. The germline V gene has CDR1 SGHDT and CDR2 YYEEEE. The CDR3 runs to 13 residues. V shed 4 bases and J shed 2 bases, with 7 bases lying between them. In DNA form, the CDR3 reads TGTGCCAGCAGCGGGTCCTCCAAAAACATTCAGTACTTC. It translates to CASSGSSKNIQYF.

The chain uses TRBV6-2 or TRBV6-3 and TRBJ2-3; D call uncertain. Trimming left V 5 bases short and J 5 bases short, with 8 bases between. This CDR3 region has 12 residues. Per the germline V gene, CDR1 is MNHEY and CDR2 is SVGEGT. For the CDR3, the DNA is TGTGCCAGCAGTACCTCGGGAGATACGCAGTATTTT. This translates into CASSTSGDTQYF.

This clone was observed a few times. This chain joins TRBV6-1 and TRBJ2-3, with D possibly being TRBD1 (5 bases). The CDR3 has 14 amino acids. CDR1 and CDR2 (germline): MNHNS, SASEGT. Trimming cost V 1 base and J 4 bases, with 9 bases left between them. This CDR3 reads CASSEGLGADTQYF. The CDR3 DNA follows: TGTGCCAGCAGTGAAGGGCTAGGGGCAGATACGCAGTATTTT.

The chain couples TRBV19 to TRBJ2-1; either TRBD1 or TRBD2 may supply D (5 bases each). The CDR3 sequence is 14 residues long. Germline V gene lookup returns CDR1 LNHDA and CDR2 SQIVND (reference sequence). Trimming left V 9 bases short and J 7 bases short, with 19 bases between. The CDR3 DNA follows: TGTGCCAGCATATCCCCCGGGACCTCAAATGAGCAGTTCTTC. As protein: CASISPGTSNEQFF.

The V call is TRBV5-6, the J call TRBJ1-2; possible D gene TRBD1, 5 bases. This CDR3 comprises 15 residues. V lost 6 bases and J lost 4, with 19 bases in between. Per germline, CDR1 SGHDT and CDR2 YYEEEE. The DNA for the CDR3 is TGTGCCAGCACCATTTCGGACACCCTCGTCTATGGCTACACCTTC. This sequence encodes CASTISDTLVYGYTF.

The rearrangement links TRBV11-2 to TRBJ2-2; no clear D gene. From germline, CDR1 is SGHAT and CDR2 FQNNGV. The V gene lost 0 bases and the J gene lost 0 bases, with 5 bases spanning the gap. This CDR3 spans 15 amino acids. The CDR3 here is CASSLEVTNTGELFF. CDR3 coding DNA: TGTGCCAGCAGCTTAGAGGTGACGAACACCGGGGAGCTGTTTTTT.

The V and J genes are TRBV4-3 and TRBJ1-3, with D perhaps TRBD1 (5 bases). Per the germline V gene, CDR1 is LGHNA and CDR2 is YSLEER. Trimming took off 0 bases at V and 2 bases at J, with 11 bases between the two ends. The CDR3 is 16 amino acids. The CDR3 bases are TGCGCCAGCAGCCAAGATAGTGGGGGAACTGGAAACACCATATATTTT. This sequence encodes CASSQDSGGTGNTIYF.

The V gene is TRBV6-2 or TRBV6-3, the J gene TRBJ2-7; D might be TRBD2 (5 bases). Trimming stripped 0 bases from V and 4 bases from J, with 7 bases between. Per the germline V gene, CDR1 is MNHEY and CDR2 is SVGEGT. The CDR3 consists of 13 residues. CDR3 bases: TGTGCCAGCAGTTACTCTGGGGAGTACGAGCAGTACTTC. Residues: CASSYSGEYEQYF.

This chain connects TRBV19 to TRBJ2-3, with 8 positions matching TRBD1. The V and J ends lost 7 bases and 4 bases, in that order; junction bases with no gene match: 4. The CDR3 contains 13 residues. Germline V gene data show CDR1 as LNHDA and CDR2 as SQIVND (reference sequence). CDR3 in amino acids: CASTQGAADTQYF. For the CDR3, the DNA is TGTGCCAGTACTCAGGGGGCTGCAGATACGCAGTATTTT.

J is TRBJ1-3 and V is TRBV11-2; 8 bases align to TRBD1. The CDR3 spans 15 residues. Germline V gene data show CDR1 as SGHAT and CDR2 as FQNNGV. Losses at the gene ends were 6 bases for V and 0 bases for J; bases not matched to a gene: 4. CDR3 amino acids: CASRPTGGSGNTIYF. The CDR3 DNA is TGTGCCAGCAGACCAACAGGGGGCTCTGGAAACACCATATATTTT.

The chain joins TRBV27 to TRBJ1-5; D is uncertain. The germline gives CDR1 MNHEY, CDR2 SMNVEV (reference sequence). The CDR3 is 12 amino acids. V lost 5 bases, J lost 4 bases, and 6 bases lay in between. The CDR3 sequence is CASSLLNQPQHF. CDR3 DNA sequence: TGTGCCAGCAGTCTCTTGAATCAGCCCCAGCATTTT.

V gene TRBV29-1 combines with J gene TRBJ2-6, with D perhaps matching TRBD1 or TRBD2 (7 bases each). Germline CDR1 reads SQVTM; CDR2 reads ANQGSEA. The CDR3 is made up of 14 amino acids. V lost 6 bases, J lost 2 bases, and 11 bases lay in between. The CDR3 region has the DNA TGCAGCGTCCAGGGGGGGGCTGGGGCCAACGTCCTGACTTTC. It specifies CSVQGGAGANVLTF.

Regarding this clone: The same CDR3 also results from other DNA sequences found in this sample. The genes are TRBV6-2 or TRBV6-3 and TRBJ2-5; 7 bases match TRBD2. Germline V gene sequence: CDR1 MNHEY, CDR2 SVGEGT. V lost 3 bases to trimming and J lost 2 bases; unmatched junction nucleotides: 15. The CDR3 is made up of 18 amino acids. CDR3 region: CASSYFAGGLPDQETQYF. DNA for the CDR3: TGTGCCAGCAGTTATTTTGCCGGGGGACTACCCGATCAAGAGACCCAGTACTTC.

This clone was picked up a small number of times. J is TRBJ2-1 and V is TRBV7-8, with no clear D. CDR1 is SGHVS and CDR2 is FQNEAQ in the germline V gene. The length of the CDR3 is 13 residues. The germline V and J ends were trimmed by 1 base and 4 bases, with 5 bases remaining between them. CDR3 in amino acids: CASSLGDYNEQFF. Here the CDR3 DNA reads TGTGCCAGCAGCTTAGGAGATTACAATGAGCAGTTCTTC.

The chain couples TRBV6-2 or TRBV6-3 to TRBJ2-1; 11 bases match TRBD2. CDR1 MNHEY and CDR2 SVGEGT come from the germline V gene. V was pared by 5 bases and J by 7 bases, with 19 bases of the junction left unmatched. This CDR3 contains 19 residues. The CDR3 loop is CASSTFLTSGKSRENEQFF. The CDR3 DNA follows: TGTGCCAGCAGTACGTTCTTGACTAGCGGGAAATCACGAGAGAATGAGCAGTTCTTC.

The chain carries TRBV6-2 or TRBV6-3 and TRBJ1-1; 9 bases match TRBD1. CDR3 length equals 14 residues. Germline values: CDR1 MNHEY, CDR2 SVGEGT. V lost 5 bases to trimming and J lost 4 bases; unmatched junction nucleotides: 5. As DNA, the CDR3 is TGTGCCAGCAGTCTACAGACAGGGGGCACTGAAGCTTTCTTT. Translated, it gives CASSLQTGGTEAFF.